The 3 T cell receptor beta chains in this list originate from one sample, sequenced in a study of T cell clones after liver transplantation. Using immunoSEQ multiplex PCR, the repertoire was profiled, and TCRdb retains in-frame clones only, with some absent. Counted here are tens of thousands of clones, more than 85% occurring once; the ten biggest clones make up 0.95% to 1%. This material consisted of CD4+ T cells from blood, taken approximately 25 months after liver transplant. All receptors come from a human patient who received a liver transplant. Some T cells may be graft donor cells.

The rearrangement joins TRBV11-2 to TRBJ2-2; TRBD1 aligns across 8 bases. Per the germline V gene, CDR1 is SGHAT and CDR2 is FQNNGV. V trimming: 2 bases; J trimming: 5 bases; junction bases outside the gene matches: 1. The CDR3 has 14 amino acids. The CDR3 coding sequence is TGTGCCAGCAGCTTAAGACAGGGGACCGGGGAGCTGTTTTTT. This codes for CASSLRQGTGELFF. Together with reference TRBV11-2 and TRBJ2-2, the CDR3 gives the full variable domain: EAGVAQSPRYKIIEKRQSVAFWCNPISGHATLYWYQQILGQGPKLLIQFQNNGVVDDSQLPKDRFSAERLKGVDSTLKIQPAKLEDSAVYLCASSLRQGTGELFFGEGSRLTVL.

CDR3 protein: CASSLDVISYEQYF. The CDR3 nucleotides read TGTGCCAGCAGCTTAGATGTCATCTCCTACGAGCAGTACTTC. The chain joins TRBV11-2 to TRBJ2-7, with D uncertain. The CDR3 contains 14 residues. The germline V gene encodes CDR1 SGHAT and CDR2 FQNNGV. Trimming pared 0 bases from V and 0 bases from J, leaving 6 bases between.

The chain couples TRBV11-1 to TRBJ2-5, with 13 bases identical to TRBD2. Per germline, CDR1 SGHAT and CDR2 FQDESV (reference sequence). Trimming cost V 1 base and J 5 bases; bases outside gene matches: 7. The length of the CDR3 is 17 residues. The CDR3 DNA reads as TGTGCCAGCAGCTTAGGACTAGCGGGAGGACTATCGGAGACCCAGTACTTC. Translated: CASSLGLAGGLSETQYF. The complete variable domain, with remaining parts taken from reference TRBV11-1 and TRBJ2-5, reads EAEVAQSPRYKITEKSQAVAFWCDPISGHATLYWYRQILGQGPELLVQFQDESVVDDSQLPKDRFSAERLKGVDSTLKIQPAELGDSAMYLCASSLGLAGGLSETQYFGPGTRLLVL.